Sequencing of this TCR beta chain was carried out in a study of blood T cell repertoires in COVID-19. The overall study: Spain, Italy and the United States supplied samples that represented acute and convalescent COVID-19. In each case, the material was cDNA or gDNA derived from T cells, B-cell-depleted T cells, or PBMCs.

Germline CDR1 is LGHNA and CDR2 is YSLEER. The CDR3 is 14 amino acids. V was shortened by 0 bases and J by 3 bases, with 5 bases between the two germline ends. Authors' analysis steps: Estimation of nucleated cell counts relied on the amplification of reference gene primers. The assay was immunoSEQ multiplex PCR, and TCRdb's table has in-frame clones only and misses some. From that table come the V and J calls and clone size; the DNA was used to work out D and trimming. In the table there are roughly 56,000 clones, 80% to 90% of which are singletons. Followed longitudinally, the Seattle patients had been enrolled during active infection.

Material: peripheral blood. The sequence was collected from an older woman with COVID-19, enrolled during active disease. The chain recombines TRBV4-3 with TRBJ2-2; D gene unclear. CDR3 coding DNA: TGCGCCAGCAGCCAAGATTCGTACACCGGGGAGCTGTTTTTT. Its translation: CASSQDSYTGELFF.